A selection of T cell receptor beta chains follows, all from one sample in a study of human T cells and chemical hapten exposure. TCRdb independently ran MiXCR on the RACE reads; one entry per CDR3 protein. The data show 75,000 to 90,000 distinct CDR3 sequences, about 8% seen once. Sample: whole blood, taken in connection with sensitization to the hapten diphenylcyclopropenone (DPC). The origin of the receptors is a woman aged 25 to 45 with alopecia areata. Some clones in this sample may be carry-over from other donors' samples. Each CDR3 is given with its conserved first and last residue. D genes are given only for firm matches. Only some rows state a clone size, as once, few, many or a class for expanded clones.

>many|.|TRBJ2-7|TRBV6-2/TRBV6-3
TGTGCCAGCAACACAGGGACTACCGTCTACGAGCAGTACTTC
CASNTGTTVYEQYF
>few|.|TRBJ1-3|TRBV20-1
TGCAGTGCTAGGGACTCTCTGGGAAACACCATATATTTT
CSARDSLGNTIYF
>.|.|TRBJ1-2|TRBV12-3/TRBV12-4
TGTGCCAGCAGTTCGTCAGGGGTGGGCTATGGCTACACCTTC
CASSSSGVGYGYTF
>many|.|TRBJ2-7|TRBV20-1
TGCAGTGCTAGAGAGGGAGGGGGCAACGAGCAGTACTTC
CSAREGGGNEQYF
>many|.|TRBJ1-2|TRBV29-1
TGCAGCGCCGGTAGCGACGGCAACTATGGCTACACCTTC
CSAGSDGNYGYTF
>.|TRBD1|TRBJ1-1|TRBV7-6
TGTGCCAGCAGCCAAACGACAGGGCTCACTGAAGCTTTCTTT
CASSQTTGLTEAFF
>many|.|TRBJ2-3|TRBV30
TGTGCCTGGAGTGTAGTCCCGCGTGCAGATACGCAGTATTTT
CAWSVVPRADTQYF
>many|TRBD1|TRBJ1-2|TRBV2
TGTGCCAGCAGTGATCGAATTGGACAGGCCAACTATGGCTACACCTTC
CASSDRIGQANYGYTF
>many|.|TRBJ1-5|TRBV20-1
TGCAGTGCTAGAGACCCTCAGGGCGGACAGCCCCAGCATTTT
CSARDPQGGQPQHF
>many|.|TRBJ1-2|TRBV29-1
TGCAGCGTTGAAACCGTAAATAACTATGGCTACACCTTC
CSVETVNNYGYTF
>many|.|TRBJ2-7|TRBV6-5
TGTGCCAGCAGTTACGGTTCTGGGAGGAGCTCCTACGAGCAGTACTTC
CASSYGSGRSSYEQYF
>.|.|TRBJ1-6|TRBV12-3/TRBV12-4
TGTGCCAGCAGTTTTTACGCTAATTCACCCCTCCACTTT
CASSFYANSPLHF
>many|.|TRBJ1-1|TRBV7-6
TGTGCCAGCAGCTTATTCAGGGGCACTGAAGCTTTCTTT
CASSLFRGTEAFF
>.|TRBD1|TRBJ1-4|TRBV2
TGTGCCAGCAGGACAACGACAGGGGGGGAAAAACTGTTTTTT
CASRTTTGGEKLFF
>many|.|TRBJ2-1|TRBV3-1
TGTGCCAGCAGCCAGATCGTAATACGGGGGAGCTCCTACAATGAGCAGTTCTTC
CASSQIVIRGSSYNEQFF
>.|.|TRBJ1-1|TRBV7-3
TGTGCCAGCAGAAGGGACCTGAACACTGAAGCTTTCTTT
CASRRDLNTEAFF
>.|TRBD1|TRBJ1-2|TRBV29-1
TGCAGCGTTTTTACCGGGACAGGGATAGACTATGGCTACACCTTC
CSVFTGTGIDYGYTF
>many|.|TRBJ2-6|TRBV5-1
TGCGCCAGCAGCTTGGCCGTTCCAGGGTCGGGGGCCAACGTCCTGACTTTC
CASSLAVPGSGANVLTF
>.|.|TRBJ2-7|TRBV12-3/TRBV12-4
TGTGCCAGCAGTTTAGGGCGGGATCCACCCTACGAGCAGTACTTC
CASSLGRDPPYEQYF
>.|TRBD1|TRBJ2-3|TRBV18
TGTGCCAGCTCACCAAACAGGGGTTCCGATACGCAGTATTTT
CASSPNRGSDTQYF
>many|.|TRBJ2-1|TRBV20-1
TGCAGTGCTAACGATATGGGGGGGCTGAATGAGCAGTTCTTC
CSANDMGGLNEQFF
>.|.|TRBJ1-3|TRBV30
TGTGCCTGGAGTGATGAGCAGGTACATGGAAACACCATATATTTT
CAWSDEQVHGNTIYF
>.|TRBD2|TRBJ2-3|TRBV7-2
TGTGCCAGCAGCCCTGCGGGGGGCACAGATACGCAGTATTTT
CASSPAGGTDTQYF
>few|.|TRBJ1-1|TRBV6-1
TGTGCCAGCAGTGAAGGGACAGCAAGGATATCGGCTTTCTTT
CASSEGTARISAFF
>.|TRBD1|TRBJ1-4|TRBV2
TGTGCCAGCAACGGGGACAGGGGGGATGAAAAACTGTTTTTT
CASNGDRGDEKLFF
>many|.|TRBJ2-7|TRBV29-1
TGCAGCGTTGTTCTGCCAAGGATCCCCACGCGTGGGGAGCAGTACTTC
CSVVLPRIPTRGEQYF
>.|.|TRBJ2-6|TRBV27
TGTGCCAGCAGTCTACAGGTTTCTGGGGCCAACGTCCTGACTTTC
CASSLQVSGANVLTF
>many|TRBD1|TRBJ1-1|TRBV7-2
TGTGCCAGCAGCTTAGGACCACAGGGGAGGACTGAAGCTTTCTTT
CASSLGPQGRTEAFF
>.|.|TRBJ1-2|TRBV5-1
TGCGCCAGCAGCTTGGGGGGGACTGGAGACTATGGCTACACCTTC
CASSLGGTGDYGYTF
>many|TRBD1|TRBJ2-2|TRBV12-3/TRBV12-4
TGTGCCAGCAGTCAGACGGGACAGGGGCTCGGGGAGCTGTTTTTT
CASSQTGQGLGELFF
>many|.|TRBJ2-3|TRBV21-1
TGTGCCAGCAGTCGGGCGGGGCCCAGCACAGATACGCAGTATTTT
CASSRAGPSTDTQYF
>many|.|TRBJ2-3|TRBV2
TGTGCCAGCAGGGGGAGTAGCACAGATACGCAGTATTTT
CASRGSSTDTQYF
>few|.|TRBJ2-7|TRBV29-1
TGCAGCGTTGAAGGAAATCGCGGGGGCGCCTCCTACGAGCAGTACTTC
CSVEGNRGGASYEQYF
>few|TRBD1|TRBJ1-5|TRBV3-1
TGTGCCAGCAGCCAGTATTTCGGGACAGGGAGGCCGGTGAGCAATCAGCCCCAGCATTTT
CASSQYFGTGRPVSNQPQHF
>many|TRBD2|TRBJ2-4|TRBV7-9
TGTGCCAGCAGCCCCGGCGGGGGTGACATTCAGTACTTC
CASSPGGGDIQYF
>many|TRBD1|TRBJ1-5|TRBV5-5
TGTGCCAGCAGCCCAACGACAGGGTCAAATCAGCCCCAGCATTTT
CASSPTTGSNQPQHF
>many|.|TRBJ1-2|TRBV2
TGTGCCAGTACTATCTATGGCTACACCTTC
CASTIYGYTF
>many|.|TRBJ1-2|TRBV14
TGTGCCAGCAGCCAAGCTAACTTTAGATATGGCTACACCTTC
CASSQANFRYGYTF
>few|.|TRBJ1-1|TRBV6-2/TRBV6-3
TGTGCCAGCAGTTACTCTAACACTGAAGCTTTCTTT
CASSYSNTEAFF
>many|TRBD1|TRBJ1-3|TRBV2
TGTGCCAGCAGTGACAGGACAGGGTCCGGAAACACCATATATTTT
CASSDRTGSGNTIYF
>many|.|TRBJ2-7|TRBV3-1
TGTGCCAGCAGCCCCTCTAGGACCACCTACGAGCAGTACTTC
CASSPSRTTYEQYF
>many|TRBD2|TRBJ2-1|TRBV5-1
TGCGCCAGCACCGTCTCCCTAGCGGGGGGGCCGGGTGAGCAGTTCTTC
CASTVSLAGGPGEQFF
>.|TRBD1|TRBJ1-6|TRBV6-7
TGTGCCAGCAGTTACTTTCAGGGGGATGATTCACCCCTCCACTTT
CASSYFQGDDSPLHF
>many|TRBD2|TRBJ2-3|TRBV5-1
TGCGCCAGCAGCCCTTCCAGGACTAGCCCCGTCACAGATACGCAGTATTTT
CASSPSRTSPVTDTQYF
>many|.|TRBJ2-1|TRBV2
TGTGCCAGCAGCACCGAAAATGAGCAGTTCTTC
CASSTENEQFF
>.|TRBD2|TRBJ2-3|TRBV12-3/TRBV12-4
TGTGCCAGCAGTGGGACTAGCGGGGGCCCACTTCTTGCGACAGATACGCAGTATTTT
CASSGTSGGPLLATDTQYF
>many|TRBD1|TRBJ1-5|TRBV7-8
TGTGCCAGCAGTACAGGGGCGGTTCAGCCCCAGCATTTT
CASSTGAVQPQHF
>many|TRBD1|TRBJ1-1|TRBV20-1
TGCAGTGCTAGCCAGGGGGAAGGTGTCACTGAAGCTTTCTTT
CSASQGEGVTEAFF
>many|.|TRBJ1-1|TRBV6-1
TGTGCCAGCAGTGAATGGGCAGAGAACACTGAAGCTTTCTTT
CASSEWAENTEAFF
>.|.|TRBJ2-6|TRBV5-1
TGCGCCAGCATCCAAGGAGGCGGAGGGGCCAACGTCCTGACTTTC
CASIQGGGGANVLTF